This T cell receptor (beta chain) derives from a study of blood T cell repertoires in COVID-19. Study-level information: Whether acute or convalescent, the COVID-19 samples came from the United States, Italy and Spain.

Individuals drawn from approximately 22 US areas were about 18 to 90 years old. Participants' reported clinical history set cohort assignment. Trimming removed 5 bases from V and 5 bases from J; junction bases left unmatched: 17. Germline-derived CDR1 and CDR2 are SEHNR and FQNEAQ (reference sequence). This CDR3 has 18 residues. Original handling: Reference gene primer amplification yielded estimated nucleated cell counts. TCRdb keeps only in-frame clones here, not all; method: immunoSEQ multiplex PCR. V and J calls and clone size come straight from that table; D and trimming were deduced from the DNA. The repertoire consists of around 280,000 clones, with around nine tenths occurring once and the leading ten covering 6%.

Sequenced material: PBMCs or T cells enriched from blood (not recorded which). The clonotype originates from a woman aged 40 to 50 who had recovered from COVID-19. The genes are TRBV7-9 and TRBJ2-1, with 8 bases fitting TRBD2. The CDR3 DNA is TGTGCCAGCAGCCCCGGGGGGGGGCGGACCGGATGGAACAATGAGCAGTTCTTC. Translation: CASSPGGGRTGWNNEQFF.